These 23 T cell receptor beta chains originate from one sample sequenced in a study of T cell repertoires in cytomegalovirus infection. TCRdb reprocessed the reads with MiXCR, giving one entry per CDR3 protein. The sample consists of about a million distinct CDR3 sequences, roughly 31% of them appearing once. These receptors lack a known antigen. Sequencing used cultured CD8+ T cells from PBMCs, obtained from culture after CMV antigen stimulation. The receptors originated from a human donor in good health (CMV status not recorded). Some clones in this sample may be carry-over from other donors' samples.

The chain uses TRBV6-2 or TRBV6-3 and TRBJ1-3, with D uncertain. Trimming cost V 8 bases and J 0 bases, with 11 bases left between them. CDR3 length: 14 amino acids. Per germline, CDR1 MNHEY and CDR2 SVGEGT. The CDR3 reads CASWPGYSGNTIYF. Written as DNA, the CDR3 is TGTGCCAGCTGGCCGGGATACTCTGGAAACACCATATATTTT.

This clonotype was found a few times. V usage is TRBV5-4 and J usage is TRBJ2-3; D perhaps matches TRBD2 (7 bases). With 5 bases removed from V and 1 base from J, the gap between germline ends came to 26 bases. CDR3 length: 19 amino acids. Germline V gene data show CDR1 as SGHNT and CDR2 as YYREEE (reference sequence). The CDR3 sequence is CASRNPGLVAKGGTDTQYF. The CDR3 bases are TGTGCCAGCAGAAACCCCGGACTAGTGGCCAAGGGGGGCACAGATACGCAGTATTTT. The variable domain in full, with the rest retrieved from reference TRBV5-4 and TRBJ2-3, is ETGVTQSPTHLIKTRGQQVTLRCSSQSGHNTVSWYQQALGQGPQFIFQYYREEENGRGNFPPRFSGLQFPNYSSELNVNALELDDSALYLCASRNPGLVAKGGTDTQYFGPGTRLTVL.

The J gene is TRBJ1-3, the V gene TRBV7-2; tentative D call: TRBD1 (5 bases). Germline lookup yields CDR1 SGHTA and CDR2 FQGNSA. Deletions cut 7 bases from V and 1 base from J, with 14 bases between. The CDR3 extends over 15 amino acids. CDR3 residues: CASTFMPGSGNTIYF. The CDR3 region has the DNA TGTGCCAGCACCTTTATGCCAGGGTCTGGAAACACCATATATTTT.

The chain is built from TRBV6-2 or TRBV6-3 and TRBJ2-1; possibly TRBD1 for D (6 bases). The CDR3 is made up of 18 amino acids. From germline, CDR1 is MNHEY and CDR2 SVGEGT. V lost 0 bases and J 8 bases, leaving 23 bases between the germline ends. This CDR3 reads CASSYSTPGQAPHDEQFF. Written as DNA, the CDR3 is TGTGCCAGCAGTTACTCTACTCCGGGACAAGCTCCCCATGATGAGCAGTTCTTC.

Notes on this clonotype: The junction shows a germline mismatch at one end, possibly a read error. The chain carries TRBV6-1 and TRBJ1-6, with D hard to call. The germline CDR1 and CDR2 sequences are MNHNS and SASEGT. This CDR3 spans 14 amino acids. The chain's CDR3 is CASSTGWDNSTLHF. CDR3 nucleotides: TGTGCCAGCAGTACTGGTTGGGATAATTCAACCCTCCACTTT.

The rearrangement links TRBV2 to TRBJ1-5, with 12 bases identical to TRBD1. In germline, CDR1 is SNHLY, CDR2 FYNNEI. This CDR3 has 19 amino acids. Trimming removed 5 bases from V and 2 bases from J; junction bases left unmatched: 13. The CDR3 DNA sequence: TGTGCCAGCAGTCATGACCGGGACAGGGGGCGTGGAGGCAATCAGCCCCAGCATTTT. This gives the protein CASSHDRDRGRGGNQPQHF.

Comment on this clonotype: Its ends do not fully match the called genes, so a read error is possible. The chain couples TRBV7-3 to TRBJ2-3; D possibly corresponds to TRBD2 (6 bases). This CDR3 region has 16 residues. The germline CDR1 and CDR2 sequences are SGHTA and FQGTGA. CDR3 DNA sequence: TGTGCCAGCCGCGTAACGGGGGTGCAGACCACAGATACTCAGTATTTT. This encodes CASRVTGVQTTDTQYF.

This clonotype was found many times. The rearrangement links TRBV7-8 to TRBJ2-1; D possibly corresponds to TRBD2 (6 bases). Per germline, CDR1 SGHVS and CDR2 FQNEAQ. V gave up 5 bases and J gave up 2 bases, with 16 bases separating them. This CDR3 comprises 16 residues. CDR3 amino acids: CASSVSGVVPYNEQFF. The CDR3 DNA reads as TGTGCCAGCAGCGTTAGCGGAGTGGTCCCCTACAATGAGCAGTTCTTC.

This clonotype came up a few times. The chain has TRBV4-1 and TRBJ2-1; 10 bases map to TRBD1. Germline values: CDR1 MGHRA, CDR2 YSYEKL. CDR3 length: 14 amino acids. Trimming at V came to 0 bases and at J to 8 bases, leaving 1 base not matched to a gene. The CDR3 bases are TGCGCCAGCAGCCAAGATGGACAGGGGGATGAGCAGTTCTTC. Encoded protein: CASSQDGQGDEQFF.

This chain links TRBV12-3 or TRBV12-4 with TRBJ2-1; D unclear. V was pared by 10 bases and J by 0 bases, with 13 bases between. The CDR3 contains 14 residues. CDR3 coding DNA: TGTGCCACCTTTAAAGGGCACTCCTACAATGAGCAGTTCTTC. This encodes CATFKGHSYNEQFF.

This sequence joins TRBV27 and TRBJ2-7; 7 bases match TRBD1. The CDR3 is made up of 14 amino acids. Trimming took 5 bases from V and 0 from J; bases not matched to a gene: 4. Germline values: CDR1 MNHEY, CDR2 SMNVEV (reference sequence). CDR3: CASSLHRGSYEQYF. CDR3 bases: TGTGCCAGCAGTCTCCACAGGGGCTCCTACGAGCAGTACTTC.

V is TRBV20-1 and J is TRBJ1-2; 9 nucleotides match TRBD1. Trimming at V came to 4 bases and at J to 4 bases, leaving 1 base not matched to a gene. In germline, CDR1 is DFQATT, CDR2 SNEGSKA (reference sequence). CDR3 length: 12 amino acids. The CDR3 loop is CSAKDRGYGYTF. The DNA for the CDR3 is TGCAGTGCTAAGGACAGGGGCTATGGCTACACCTTC.

The gene calls are TRBV2 and TRBJ2-7, with a weak D call TRBD2 (6 bases). CDR1 SNHLY and CDR2 FYNNEI come from the germline V gene. This CDR3 has 19 residues. Deletions cut 6 bases from V and 0 bases from J, with 27 bases between. CDR3: CASRATGSQPGGYSYEQYF. DNA of the CDR3: TGTGCCAGCAGGGCAACCGGGTCCCAACCCGGGGGTTACTCCTACGAGCAGTACTTC.

The chain has TRBV4-3 and TRBJ2-7; D ambiguous. Germline CDR1 and CDR2: LGHNA and YSLEER. V lost 0 bases and J lost 1, with 10 bases in between. This CDR3 comprises 15 residues. The CDR3 sequence: CASSQEDANSYEQYF. The DNA of the CDR3 is TGCGCCAGCAGCCAAGAAGACGCCAATTCCTACGAGCAGTACTTC.

The rearrangement uses TRBV6-5 and TRBJ2-5, with no clear D. Per the germline V gene, CDR1 is MNHEY and CDR2 is SVGAGI. This CDR3 spans 11 amino acids. V lost 5 bases and J 4 bases, leaving 5 bases between the germline ends. DNA for the CDR3: TGTGCCAGCAGTGCCAGAGAGACCCAGTACTTC. Its translation: CASSARETQYF.

This clonotype was counted only a few times. The gene calls are TRBV7-9 and TRBJ2-1, with 9 bases aligning to TRBD1. V gave up 5 bases and J gave up 2 bases; unmatched junction bases: 7. This CDR3 comprises 16 residues. Germline CDR1 is SEHNR and CDR2 is FQNEAQ (reference sequence). The CDR3 coding sequence is TGTGCCAGCAGCCCATGGACAGGGGACACCTACAATGAGCAGTTCTTC. Residues: CASSPWTGDTYNEQFF.

The chain combines TRBV6-1 with TRBJ2-1; the match to TRBD1 covers 12 bases. This CDR3 has 14 residues. V trimming: 6 bases; J trimming: 8 bases; junction bases outside the gene matches: 5. Germline-derived CDR1 and CDR2 are MNHNS and SASEGT. CDR3 amino acids: CASSRDRGLDEQFF. The CDR3 DNA reads as TGTGCCAGCAGCCGGGACAGGGGGCTGGATGAGCAGTTCTTC.

This clonotype was detected ten times or more. The chain uses TRBV15 and TRBJ2-3, with no clear D. The germline V gene encodes CDR1 LNHNV and CDR2 YYDKDF (reference sequence). The CDR3 consists of 15 residues. Trimming cost V 6 bases and J 4 bases, with 17 bases left between them. CDR3: CATRPRLLGPDTQYF. The CDR3 DNA follows: TGTGCCACCAGACCCCGACTTCTAGGCCCAGATACGCAGTATTTT.

This clonotype was counted a few times. The chain carries TRBV7-2 and TRBJ1-2, with 8 bases fitting TRBD1. Germline CDR1 SGHTA, CDR2 FQGNSA. CDR3 size: 16 residues. J gave up 5 bases and V 7 bases, and 15 bases lay outside the gene matches. CDR3 protein: CASIDLRTGFGYGYTF. The CDR3 DNA is TGTGCCAGCATCGATCTACGGACAGGGTTTGGTTATGGCTACACCTTC.

The rearrangement uses TRBV4-1 and TRBJ2-7; TRBD2 matches 15 bases. Germline-derived CDR1 and CDR2 are MGHRA and YSYEKL. V was pared by 4 bases and J by 4 bases, with 5 bases of the junction left unmatched. The CDR3 sequence is 16 residues long. CDR3 in amino acids: CASSRQGLAGGYEQYF. The DNA for the CDR3 is TGCGCCAGCAGCCGCCAGGGACTAGCGGGGGGATACGAGCAGTACTTC.

This clonotype was counted a few times. The genes are TRBV4-1 and TRBJ1-1; no clear D. The germline gives CDR1 MGHRA, CDR2 YSYEKL. The V end lost 4 bases, the J end lost 3 bases, and 9 bases lay between the germline ends. The CDR3 runs 13 residues. CDR3 bases: TGCGCCAGCAGCCCAATCCAACACACTGAAGCTTTCTTT. Amino acids: CASSPIQHTEAFF.

The CDR3 reads CASSLDSLSPLHF. CDR3 coding DNA: TGTGCCAGCAGCTTAGATAGCCTTTCACCCCTCCACTTT. This chain connects TRBV7-6 to TRBJ1-6, with unresolved D. CDR3 length: 13 amino acids. V shed 1 base and J shed 9 bases, with 7 bases lying between them. Germline CDR1 reads SGHVS; CDR2 reads FNYEAQ. Drawing the rest from reference TRBV7-6 and TRBJ1-6, the complete variable domain is GAGVSQSPRYKVTKRGQDVALRCDPISGHVSLYWYRQALGQGPEFLTYFNYEAQQDKSGLPNDRFSAERPEGSISTLTIQRTEQRDSAMYRCASSLDSLSPLHFGNGTRLTVT.

The chain combines TRBV20-1 with TRBJ1-2; no definite D call. This CDR3 region has 17 residues. V lost 2 bases and J 5 bases, leaving 24 bases between the germline ends. The germline CDR1 and CDR2 sequences are DFQATT and SNEGSKA (reference sequence). The DNA of the CDR3 is TGCAGTGCTAGAATGGCAGACCGGAGTAGAACGCTATATGGCTACACCTTC. It codes for CSARMADRSRTLYGYTF.